Below, 16 T cell receptor beta chains from the same sample are listed, as sequenced in a study of T cell responses to AZD1222 COVID-19 vaccine (dated by TCRdb to 2020 to 2023). The receptor library was made with the immunoSEQ multiplex PCR assay. TCRdb mirrors the immuneACCESS table, restricted to in-frame sequences. Some clones are absent from its copies; in checked studies, under half trace to an unresolved V gene, and the reason for the others is unknown. This sample comprises under 20,000 clones, roughly 81% of them detected only once. Roughly 21% of the sample lies in the top ten. According to the study, the label for this sample's time point signals: about 28 days (+/-7) after the second vaccine dose. The specimen comprised peripheral blood, sampled 28 days after the second AZD1222 dose. These receptors were taken from an adult who received the AZD1222 COVID-19 vaccine.

V is TRBV20-1 and J is TRBJ1-2; D is uncertain. V was cut by 1 base and J by 5 bases, with 5 bases left in between. Germline V gives CDR1 DFQATT, CDR2 SNEGSKA (reference sequence). This CDR3 spans 11 amino acids. The CDR3 loop reads CSARVGYGYTF. For the CDR3, the DNA is TGCAGTGCTAGAGTAGGGTATGGCTACACCTTC.

The chain recombines TRBV29-1 with TRBJ1-3; unclear D gene. The CDR3 extends over 13 amino acids. Trimming left V 0 bases short and J 7 bases short, with 10 bases between. Germline CDR1 and CDR2: SQVTM and ANQGSEA. The CDR3 is CSVEEQAGNTIYF. The DNA of the CDR3 is TGCAGCGTTGAAGAACAAGCCGGTAACACCATATATTTT.

This sequence joins TRBV3-1 (or the pseudogene TRBV3-2) and TRBJ2-1; D perhaps matches TRBD2 (5 bases). Trimming removed 4 bases from V and 2 bases from J, with 18 bases in between. The CDR3 is made up of 17 amino acids. Per germline, CDR1 LGHDT and CDR2 YNNKEL (reference sequence). CDR3 DNA sequence: TGTGCCAGCAGCCTCCTCGGAGGAAAGGGCCCCTACAATGAGCAGTTCTTC. This encodes CASSLLGGKGPYNEQFF.

This clone is labeled as medium-sized. The chain combines TRBV6-1 with TRBJ2-3; 8 bases are shared with TRBD2. Germline V gene sequence: CDR1 MNHNS, CDR2 SASEGT. CDR3 size: 16 residues. The V gene end was trimmed by 2 bases and the J gene end by 2 bases; junction bases not matched to a gene: 6. Here the CDR3 reads CASSEFRRGVTDTQYF. In DNA, the CDR3 is TGTGCCAGCAGTGAATTTCGGCGGGGGGTCACAGATACGCAGTATTTT.

The V and J genes are TRBV7-8 and TRBJ2-7; no definite D call. Per germline, CDR1 SGHVS and CDR2 FQNEAQ. This CDR3 comprises 13 residues. Between the trimmed V and J ends, which lost 5 bases and 3 bases, there was a span of 11 bases. CDR3 coding DNA: TGTGCCAGCAGCCGCCAAAGTATCTACGAGCAGTACTTC. This encodes CASSRQSIYEQYF.

The chain couples TRBV5-4 to TRBJ2-7; tentatively, D is TRBD1 (6 bases). V was trimmed by 4 bases and J by 3 bases, leaving 11 bases between them. The CDR3 sequence is 13 residues long. In germline, CDR1 is SGHNT, CDR2 YYREEE (reference sequence). CDR3 sequence: CASSRDRLYEQYF. The CDR3 nucleotides read TGTGCCAGCAGCCGAGACAGGCTCTACGAGCAGTACTTC.

V usage is TRBV4-3 and J usage is TRBJ1-2; possibly TRBD1 for D (6 bases). Germline loops: CDR1 LGHNA, CDR2 YSLEER. V lost 3 bases to trimming and J lost 4 bases, with 6 bases between them. The CDR3 spans 12 residues. The CDR3 here is CASSHRGYGYTF. CDR3 DNA sequence: TGCGCCAGCAGCCACAGGGGCTATGGCTACACCTTC.

The J gene is TRBJ2-1, the V gene TRBV3-1 (or the pseudogene TRBV3-2); D is unclear. The CDR3 loop spans 15 amino acids. Germline assignment: CDR1 LGHDT and CDR2 YNNKEL (reference sequence). Trimming took 2 bases from V and 2 from J, leaving 10 bases between them. The CDR3 DNA sequence: TGTGCCAGCAGCCAACAGGTAGGAGCCTACAATGAGCAGTTCTTC. Translated: CASSQQVGAYNEQFF.

This rearrangement joins TRBV19 to TRBJ2-7; D is ambiguous. CDR3 length: 13 residues. V was cut by 3 bases and J by 2 bases, with 8 bases left in between. CDR1 and CDR2 from the germline V gene are LNHDA and SQIVND (reference sequence). CDR3 protein: CASSISPAYEQYF. The CDR3 DNA reads TGTGCCAGTAGTATTTCACCAGCCTACGAGCAGTACTTC.

The chain is built from TRBV7-3 and TRBJ1-5; D is unclear. The CDR3 has 15 residues. Germline V lookup: CDR1 SGHTA, CDR2 FQGTGA. Trimming shortened V by 4 bases and J by 2 bases, and 12 bases separated the two germline ends. CDR3 loop: CASSSLDGRNQPQHF. For the CDR3, the DNA is TGTGCCAGCAGCTCTCTCGACGGGCGCAATCAGCCCCAGCATTTT.

The chain combines TRBV10-1 with TRBJ2-3, with TRBD1 matching 8 bases. CDR3 length: 14 residues. In germline, CDR1 is WNHNN, CDR2 SYGVQD (reference sequence). Germline trimming cut 5 bases from V and 1 base from J; bases unmatched to any gene: 2. CDR3 loop: CASSLTGGTDTQYF. DNA for the CDR3: TGCGCCAGCAGTCTGACAGGGGGCACAGATACGCAGTATTTT.

The rearrangement joins TRBV4-3 to TRBJ2-7, with TRBD1 matching over 7 bases. Germline loops: CDR1 LGHNA, CDR2 YSLEER. The CDR3 is 15 amino acids. V gave up 9 bases and J gave up 2 bases; unmatched junction bases: 13. Written as DNA, the CDR3 is TGCGCCAGTTCCCTAGGGGGCACAGGGCCCTACGAGCAGTACTTC. Protein: CASSLGGTGPYEQYF.

This clone was counted a few times. The chain recombines TRBV7-2 with TRBJ1-1, with a weak D call TRBD1 (6 bases). There are 14 residues in the CDR3. Trimming removed 7 bases from V and 4 bases from J, with 16 bases in between. Germline CDR1 reads SGHTA; CDR2 reads FQGNSA. The CDR3, as DNA: TGTGCCAGCACTCAGAAGGGGGATCTCACTGAAGCTTTCTTT. The encoded protein is CASTQKGDLTEAFF.

In this sample, this clone turned up a few times. The genes are TRBV24-1 and TRBJ2-1, with 7 bases matching TRBD2. Germline CDR1 and CDR2: KGHDR and SFDVKD. The length of the CDR3 is 16 residues. Germline trimming cut 3 bases from V and 6 bases from J; bases unmatched to any gene: 10. The CDR3 DNA follows: TGTGCCACCAGTGATGGTAGACCGGGACTAACCAATGAGCAGTTCTTC. It encodes CATSDGRPGLTNEQFF.

J is TRBJ1-6 and V is TRBV5-4; D is possibly TRBD1 (6 bases). This CDR3 comprises 15 residues. The V gene lost 0 bases and the J gene lost 7 bases, with 11 bases spanning the gap. Germline loops: CDR1 SGHNT, CDR2 YYREEE (reference sequence). This CDR3 reads CASSLDTGSNSPLHF. CDR3 nucleotide sequence: TGTGCCAGCAGCTTGGATACAGGGTCGAATTCACCCCTCCACTTT. Full variable domain (rest looked up from reference TRBV5-4 and TRBJ1-6): ETGVTQSPTHLIKTRGQQVTLRCSSQSGHNTVSWYQQALGQGPQFIFQYYREEENGRGNFPPRFSGLQFPNYSSELNVNALELDDSALYLCASSLDTGSNSPLHFGNGTRLTVT.

This sequence joins TRBV29-1 and TRBJ2-2; 12 bases are shared with TRBD2. The CDR3 loop spans 16 amino acids. With 6 bases clipped from V and 5 bases from J, the junction kept 10 bases outside the gene matches. CDR1 and CDR2 (germline): SQVTM, ANQGSEA. The chain's CDR3 is CSVRRGGTSGTGELFF. The CDR3 bases are TGCAGCGTAAGACGGGGTGGGACTAGCGGGACCGGGGAGCTGTTTTTT.